This record concerns one T cell receptor beta chain sequence. What it binds is not known. Other DNA sequences from this sample encode an identical CDR3 as well. The data derive from a study of cytomegalovirus exposure and HLA in healthy donors. The study's findings and limits: Exclusion applied to some V segments, including TRBV6-2 and TRBV6-3, as they were indistinguishable. Most TCR sequences were seen very rarely across donors, but some public TCRs occurred in many.

Both 60 Vbeta primers and 13 Jbeta primers went into the PCR. Sequenced by immunoSEQ multiplex PCR; TCRdb stores in-frame clones only, minus some. The sample records about 160,000 clones, around 88% being singletons. CDR3 size: 14 residues. The V and J ends lost 1 base and 5 bases respectively, with 11 bases between them. Germline V gene sequence: CDR1 KGHSH, CDR2 LQKENI. The sequenced sample was PBMCs. The source is a woman younger than 45 in good health and CMV-seronegative. The chain couples TRBV18 to TRBJ2-5; perhaps TRBD2 as D (7 bases). CDR3 DNA sequence: TGTGCCAGCTCACCACGGGGGGGCGCGGAGACCCAGTACTTC. Encoded protein: CASSPRGGAETQYF.